This T cell receptor beta chain originates from a study of blood T cell repertoires in COVID-19. About the study: There were acute and convalescent COVID-19 samples, and they came from the United States, Italy and Spain. Sources were T cells, B-cell-depleted T cells, or PBMCs; the material itself was cDNA or gDNA.

Per the original data handling: Scientists estimated how many nucleated cells there were by amplifying reference gene primers. Libraries were prepared by immunoSEQ multiplex PCR; TCRdb keeps only in-frame clonotypes and omits some of them. Clone size and the V and J calls come from that table; the DNA yielded D and trimming. Seen here are 170,000 or so clones, about three quarters observed once, and the top ten hold 26%. V lost 4 bases and J 0 bases, leaving 19 bases between the germline ends. The CDR3 is 17 residues long. The germline CDR1 and CDR2 sequences are SGHRS and YFSETQ. This clone was recorded a few times.

Material: peripheral blood. V usage is TRBV5-1 and J usage is TRBJ1-1; D may be TRBD1 (5 bases). The clonotype comes from a woman in her seventies with acute or convalescent COVID-19. The CDR3 coding sequence is TGCGCCAGCAGCGCAAGCTCCTTGGGACTGATGAACACTGAAGCTTTCTTT. Protein sequence: CASSASSLGLMNTEAFF.